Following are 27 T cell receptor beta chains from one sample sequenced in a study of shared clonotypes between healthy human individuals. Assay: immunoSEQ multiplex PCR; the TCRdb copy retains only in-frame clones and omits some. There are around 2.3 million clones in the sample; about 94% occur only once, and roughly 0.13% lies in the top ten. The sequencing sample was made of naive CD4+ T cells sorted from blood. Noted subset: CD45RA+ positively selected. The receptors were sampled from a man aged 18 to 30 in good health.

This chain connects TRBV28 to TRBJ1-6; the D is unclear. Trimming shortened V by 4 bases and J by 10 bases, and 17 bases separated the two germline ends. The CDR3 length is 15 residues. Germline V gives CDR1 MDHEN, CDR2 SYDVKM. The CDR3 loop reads CASSSLQALDSPLHF. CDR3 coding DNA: TGTGCCAGCAGTTCCCTCCAGGCATTAGACTCACCCCTCCACTTT.

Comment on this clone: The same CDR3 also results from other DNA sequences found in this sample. The CDR3 DNA reads as TGCGCCAGCAGCTTGGAAGGGGGGTCGAACACTGAAGCTTTCTTT. Amino acids: CASSLEGGSNTEAFF. The rearrangement uses TRBV5-1 and TRBJ1-1; weak D call: TRBD1 (6 bases). The CDR3 contains 15 residues. Germline-derived CDR1 and CDR2 are SGHRS and YFSETQ. V was shortened by 0 bases and J by 1 base, with 10 bases between the two germline ends.

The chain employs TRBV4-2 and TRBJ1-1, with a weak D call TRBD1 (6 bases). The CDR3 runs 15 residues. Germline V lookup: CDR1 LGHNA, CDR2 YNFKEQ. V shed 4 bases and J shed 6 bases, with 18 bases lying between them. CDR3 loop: CASSPGGAGEAEAFF. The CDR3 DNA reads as TGTGCCAGCAGCCCCGGTGGGGCAGGGGAGGCTGAAGCTTTCTTT.

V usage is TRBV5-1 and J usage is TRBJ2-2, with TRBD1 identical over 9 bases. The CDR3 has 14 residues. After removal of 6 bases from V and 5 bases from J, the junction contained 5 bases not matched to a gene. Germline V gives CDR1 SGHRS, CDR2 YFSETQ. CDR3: CASKWDRVTGELFF. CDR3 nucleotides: TGCGCCAGCAAATGGGACAGGGTTACCGGGGAGCTGTTTTTT.

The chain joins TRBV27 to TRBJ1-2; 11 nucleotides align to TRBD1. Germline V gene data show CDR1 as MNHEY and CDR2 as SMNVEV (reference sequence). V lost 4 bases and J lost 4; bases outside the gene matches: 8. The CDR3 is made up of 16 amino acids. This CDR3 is CASSWDRDRGSYGYTF. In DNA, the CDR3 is TGTGCCAGCAGTTGGGACCGGGACAGGGGGTCCTATGGCTACACCTTC.

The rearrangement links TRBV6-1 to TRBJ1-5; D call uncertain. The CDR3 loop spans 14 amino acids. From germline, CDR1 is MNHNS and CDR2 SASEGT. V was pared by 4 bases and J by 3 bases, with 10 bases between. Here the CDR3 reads CASSATVTNQPQHF. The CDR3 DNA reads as TGTGCCAGCAGTGCGACGGTGACCAATCAGCCCCAGCATTTT.

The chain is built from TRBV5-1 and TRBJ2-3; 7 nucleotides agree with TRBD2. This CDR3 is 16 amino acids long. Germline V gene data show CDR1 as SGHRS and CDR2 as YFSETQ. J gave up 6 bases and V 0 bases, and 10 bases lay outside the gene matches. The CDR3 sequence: CASSLAGSGNTDTQYF. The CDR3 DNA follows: TGCGCCAGCAGCTTGGCCGGCAGCGGGAACACCGATACGCAGTATTTT. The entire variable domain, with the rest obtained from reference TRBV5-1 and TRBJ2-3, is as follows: KAGVTQTPRYLIKTRGQQVTLSCSPISGHRSVSWYQQTPGQGLQFLFEYFSETQRNKGNFPGRFSGRQFSNSRSEMNVSTLELGDSALYLCASSLAGSGNTDTQYFGPGTRLTVL.

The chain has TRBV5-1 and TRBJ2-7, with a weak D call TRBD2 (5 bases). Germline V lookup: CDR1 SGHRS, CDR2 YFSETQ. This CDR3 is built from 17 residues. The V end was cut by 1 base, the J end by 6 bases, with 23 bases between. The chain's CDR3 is CASSLQLNGIGNPEQYF. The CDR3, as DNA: TGCGCCAGCAGCTTGCAACTCAACGGGATTGGAAACCCCGAGCAGTACTTC.

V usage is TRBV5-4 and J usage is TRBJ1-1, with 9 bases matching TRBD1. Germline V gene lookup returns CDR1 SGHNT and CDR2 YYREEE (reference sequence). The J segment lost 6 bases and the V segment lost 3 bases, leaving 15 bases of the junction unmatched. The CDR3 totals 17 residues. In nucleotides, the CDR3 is TGTGCCAGCAGCTACCCTAAGCCGGGACAGGGATCTGCTGAAGCTTTCTTT. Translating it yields CASSYPKPGQGSAEAFF.

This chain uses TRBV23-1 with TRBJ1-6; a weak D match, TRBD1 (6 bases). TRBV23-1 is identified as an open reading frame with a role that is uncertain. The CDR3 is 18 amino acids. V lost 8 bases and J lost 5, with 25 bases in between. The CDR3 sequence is CASRRGQCSQANNSPLHF. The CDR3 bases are TGCGCCAGCCGCCGGGGACAATGCTCGCAGGCTAATAATTCACCCCTCCACTTT.

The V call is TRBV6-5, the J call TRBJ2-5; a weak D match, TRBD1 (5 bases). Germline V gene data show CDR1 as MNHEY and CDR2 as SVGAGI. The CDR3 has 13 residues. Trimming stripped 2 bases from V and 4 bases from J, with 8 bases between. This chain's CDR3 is CASSYRGPETQYF. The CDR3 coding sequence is TGTGCCAGCAGTTACAGGGGCCCAGAGACCCAGTACTTC.

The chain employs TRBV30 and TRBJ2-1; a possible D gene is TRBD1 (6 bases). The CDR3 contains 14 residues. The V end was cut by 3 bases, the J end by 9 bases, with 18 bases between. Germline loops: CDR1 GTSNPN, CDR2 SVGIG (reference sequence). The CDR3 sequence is CAWRNQGSSGEQFF. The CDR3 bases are TGTGCCTGGAGAAATCAGGGGTCAAGTGGTGAGCAGTTCTTC.

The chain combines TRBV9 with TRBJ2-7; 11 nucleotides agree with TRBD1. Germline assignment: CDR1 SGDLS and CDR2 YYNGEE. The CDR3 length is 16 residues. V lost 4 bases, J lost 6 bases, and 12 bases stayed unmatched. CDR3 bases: TGTGCCAGCAGCCCCCGGTGGGGACAGGGGGATCTCGAGCAGTACTTC. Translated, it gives CASSPRWGQGDLEQYF.

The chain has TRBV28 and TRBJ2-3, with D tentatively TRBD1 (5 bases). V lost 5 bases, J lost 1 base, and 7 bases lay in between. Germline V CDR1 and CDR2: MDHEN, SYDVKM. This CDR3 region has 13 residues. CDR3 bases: TGTGCCAGCAGTCCGACAGGCACAGATACGCAGTATTTT. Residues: CASSPTGTDTQYF. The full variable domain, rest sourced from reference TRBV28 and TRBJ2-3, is DVKVTQSSRYLVKRTGEKVFLECVQDMDHENMFWYRQDPGLGLRLIYFSYDVKMKEKGDIPEGYSVSREKKERFSLILESASTNQTSMYLCASSPTGTDTQYFGPGTRLTVL.

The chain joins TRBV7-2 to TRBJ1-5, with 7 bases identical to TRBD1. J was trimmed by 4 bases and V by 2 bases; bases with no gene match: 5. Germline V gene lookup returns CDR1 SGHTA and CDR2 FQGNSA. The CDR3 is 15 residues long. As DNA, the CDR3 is TGTGCCAGCAGCTTAACGACAGGGAGTAATCAGCCCCAGCATTTT. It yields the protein CASSLTTGSNQPQHF.

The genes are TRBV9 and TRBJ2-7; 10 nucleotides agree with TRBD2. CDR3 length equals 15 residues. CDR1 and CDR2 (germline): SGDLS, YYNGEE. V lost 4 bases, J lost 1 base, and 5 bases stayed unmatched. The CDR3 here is CASSTGTSASYEQYF. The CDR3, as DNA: TGTGCCAGCAGCACGGGGACTAGCGCTTCCTACGAGCAGTACTTC.

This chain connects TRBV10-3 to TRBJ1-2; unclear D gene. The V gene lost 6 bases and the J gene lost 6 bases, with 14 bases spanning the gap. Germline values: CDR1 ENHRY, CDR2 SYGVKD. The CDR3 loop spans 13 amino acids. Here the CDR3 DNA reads TGTGCCATCAGGGCAAGCCAAGAAAATGGCTACACCTTC. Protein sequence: CAIRASQENGYTF.

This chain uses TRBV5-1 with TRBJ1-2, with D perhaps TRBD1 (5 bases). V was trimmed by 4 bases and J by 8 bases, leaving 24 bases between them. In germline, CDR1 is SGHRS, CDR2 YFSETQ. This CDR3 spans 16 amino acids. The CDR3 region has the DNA TGCGCCAGCAGCACCCCGGGACGCCCAATCGGCGAGGGCTACACCTTC. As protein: CASSTPGRPIGEGYTF.

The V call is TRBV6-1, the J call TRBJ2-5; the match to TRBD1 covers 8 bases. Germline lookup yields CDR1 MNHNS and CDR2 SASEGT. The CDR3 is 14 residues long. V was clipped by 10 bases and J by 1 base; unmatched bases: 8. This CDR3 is CATDDRGFQETQYF. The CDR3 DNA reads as TGTGCCACCGACGACAGGGGTTTCCAAGAGACCCAGTACTTC.

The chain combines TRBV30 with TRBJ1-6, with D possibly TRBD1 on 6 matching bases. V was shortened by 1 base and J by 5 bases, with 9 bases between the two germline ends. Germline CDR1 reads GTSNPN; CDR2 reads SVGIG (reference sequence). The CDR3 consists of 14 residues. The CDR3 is CAWSGTGNNSPLHF. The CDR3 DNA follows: TGTGCCTGGAGTGGAACAGGGAATAATTCACCCCTCCACTTT.

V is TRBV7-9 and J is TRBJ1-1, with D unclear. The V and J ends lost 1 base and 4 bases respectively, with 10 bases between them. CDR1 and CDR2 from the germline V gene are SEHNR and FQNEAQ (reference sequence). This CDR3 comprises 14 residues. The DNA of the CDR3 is TGTGCCAGCAGCTTAGTGACGCCCGCCACTGAAGCTTTCTTT. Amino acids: CASSLVTPATEAFF.

Written as DNA, the CDR3 is TGTGCCAGCAGCGCCCGTTCAGGGGGCAAAGTGGGGACTGAAGCTTTCTTT. Translated, it gives CASSARSGGKVGTEAFF. V is TRBV11-2 and J is TRBJ1-1; TRBD1 aligns across 8 bases. V shed 5 bases, J shed 5 bases, and the junction held 16 bases outside the gene matches. The CDR3 length is 17 residues. From germline, CDR1 is SGHAT and CDR2 FQNNGV.

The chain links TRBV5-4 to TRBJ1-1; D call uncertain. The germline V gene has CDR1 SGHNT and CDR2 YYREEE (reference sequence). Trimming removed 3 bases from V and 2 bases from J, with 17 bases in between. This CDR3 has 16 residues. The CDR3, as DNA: TGTGCCAGCAGCTACGGAGGGAGCCAACCCAACACTGAAGCTTTCTTT. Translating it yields CASSYGGSQPNTEAFF.

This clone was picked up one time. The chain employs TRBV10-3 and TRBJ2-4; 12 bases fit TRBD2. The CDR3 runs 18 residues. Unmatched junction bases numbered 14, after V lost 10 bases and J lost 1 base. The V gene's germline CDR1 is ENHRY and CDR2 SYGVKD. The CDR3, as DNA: TGTGCCACCAGGGGCACTAGCGGGGGGCCCGGGGCCAAAAACATTCAGTACTTC. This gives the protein CATRGTSGGPGAKNIQYF.

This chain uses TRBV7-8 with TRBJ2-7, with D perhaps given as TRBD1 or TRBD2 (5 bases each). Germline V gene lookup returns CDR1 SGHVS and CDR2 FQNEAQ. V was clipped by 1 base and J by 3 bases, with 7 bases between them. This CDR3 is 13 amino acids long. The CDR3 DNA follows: TGTGCCAGCAGCTTAGTGGGGGACTACGAGCAGTACTTC. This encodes CASSLVGDYEQYF.

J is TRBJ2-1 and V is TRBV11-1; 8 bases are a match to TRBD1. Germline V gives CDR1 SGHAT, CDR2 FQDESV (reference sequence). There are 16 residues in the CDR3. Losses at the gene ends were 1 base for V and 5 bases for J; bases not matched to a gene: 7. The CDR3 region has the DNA TGTGCCAGCAGCTTAGTACTTGGACAGGGCAACAATGAGCAGTTCTTC. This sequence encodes CASSLVLGQGNNEQFF.

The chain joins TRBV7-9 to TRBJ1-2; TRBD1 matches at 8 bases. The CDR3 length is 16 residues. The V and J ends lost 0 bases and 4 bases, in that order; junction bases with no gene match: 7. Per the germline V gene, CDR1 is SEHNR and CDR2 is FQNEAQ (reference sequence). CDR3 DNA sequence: TGTGCCAGCAGCTTAGCGGCAGGGGGCTCGACCTATGGCTACACCTTC. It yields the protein CASSLAAGGSTYGYTF.